This TCR beta chain was captured by sequencing in a study of shared clonotypes between healthy human individuals. Naivety among CD8 cells was defined by CD45RO negativity and positive CCR7 selection, thereby excluding terminally differentiated effector memory CD45RA+ cells. With 4 bases clipped from V and 5 bases from J, the junction kept 7 bases outside the gene matches. Germline loops: CDR1 SGHNT, CDR2 YYREEE (reference sequence). The CDR3 sequence is 14 residues long. Methods used by the authors: As immunoSEQ supplied junction-only sequences (without quality scores), filtering differed. Repertoires were generated with immunoSEQ multiplex PCR, while TCRdb's copy carries only in-frame clones and drops some. The V and J calls and clone size come from that table; D and trimming were worked out from the DNA. Of nearly 2 million clones listed, about 94% are singletons.

Specimen: naive CD8+ T cells sorted from blood. The rearrangement joins TRBV5-4 to TRBJ1-1; 8 bases match TRBD1. The receptor was isolated from a man aged 18-30 years in good health. The CDR3 region is CASSQGQGKTEAFF. Here the CDR3 DNA reads TGTGCCAGCAGCCAAGGACAGGGAAAGACTGAAGCTTTCTTT.